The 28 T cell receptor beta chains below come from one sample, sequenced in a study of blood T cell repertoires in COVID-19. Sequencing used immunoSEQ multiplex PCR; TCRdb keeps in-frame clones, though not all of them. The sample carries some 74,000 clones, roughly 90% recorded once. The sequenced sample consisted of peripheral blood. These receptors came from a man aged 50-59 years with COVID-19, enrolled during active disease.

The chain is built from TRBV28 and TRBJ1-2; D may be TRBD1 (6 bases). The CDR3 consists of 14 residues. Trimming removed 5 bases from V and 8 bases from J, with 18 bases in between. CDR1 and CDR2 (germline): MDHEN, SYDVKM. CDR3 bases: TGTGCCAGCAGTCTGGCCACAGGGCCCTCGGGCTACACCTTC. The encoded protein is CASSLATGPSGYTF.

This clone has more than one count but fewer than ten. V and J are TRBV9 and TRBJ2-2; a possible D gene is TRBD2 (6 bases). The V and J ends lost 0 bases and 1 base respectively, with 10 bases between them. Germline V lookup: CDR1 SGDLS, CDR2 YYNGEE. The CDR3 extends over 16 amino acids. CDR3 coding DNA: TGTGCCAGCAGCGTAGCGGGGGTGGTGAACACCGGGGAGCTGTTTTTT. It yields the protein CASSVAGVVNTGELFF.

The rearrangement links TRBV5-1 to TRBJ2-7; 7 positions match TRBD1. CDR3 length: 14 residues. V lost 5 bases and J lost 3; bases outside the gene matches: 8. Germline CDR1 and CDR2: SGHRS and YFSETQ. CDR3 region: CASRGVGGLYEQYF. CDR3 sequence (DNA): TGCGCCAGCAGGGGAGTAGGGGGCCTCTACGAGCAGTACTTC.

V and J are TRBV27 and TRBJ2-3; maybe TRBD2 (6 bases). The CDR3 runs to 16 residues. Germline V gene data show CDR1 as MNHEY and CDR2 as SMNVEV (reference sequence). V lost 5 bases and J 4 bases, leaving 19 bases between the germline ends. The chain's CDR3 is CASSPYSGLAPDTQYF. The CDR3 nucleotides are TGTGCCAGCAGTCCATACAGCGGGCTAGCGCCAGATACGCAGTATTTT.

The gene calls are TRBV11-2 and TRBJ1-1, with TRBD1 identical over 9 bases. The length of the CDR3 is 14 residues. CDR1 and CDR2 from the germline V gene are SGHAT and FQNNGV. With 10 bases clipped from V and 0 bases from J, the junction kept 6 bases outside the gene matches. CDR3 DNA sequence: TGTGCCATTATGACAGGGGGGCTGAACACTGAAGCTTTCTTT. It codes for CAIMTGGLNTEAFF.

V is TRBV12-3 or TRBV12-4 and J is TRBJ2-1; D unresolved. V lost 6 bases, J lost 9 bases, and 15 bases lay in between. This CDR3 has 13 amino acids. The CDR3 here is CASSPSIPGEQFF. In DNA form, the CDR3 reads TGTGCCAGCAGCCCGTCGATCCCGGGTGAGCAGTTCTTC.

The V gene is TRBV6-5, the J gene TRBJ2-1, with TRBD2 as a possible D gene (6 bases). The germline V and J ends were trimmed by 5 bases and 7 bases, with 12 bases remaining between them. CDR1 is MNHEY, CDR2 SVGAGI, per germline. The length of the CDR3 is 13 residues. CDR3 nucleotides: TGTGCCAGCAGTCGGAGGGCCGGTAATGAGCAGTTCTTC. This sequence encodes CASSRRAGNEQFF.

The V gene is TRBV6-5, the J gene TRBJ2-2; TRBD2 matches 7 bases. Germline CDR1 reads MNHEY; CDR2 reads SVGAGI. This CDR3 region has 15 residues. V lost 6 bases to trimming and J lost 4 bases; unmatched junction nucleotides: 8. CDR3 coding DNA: TGTGCCAGCAGCCGGGGGGAAGGGGTCACCGGGGAGCTGTTTTTT. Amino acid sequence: CASSRGEGVTGELFF.

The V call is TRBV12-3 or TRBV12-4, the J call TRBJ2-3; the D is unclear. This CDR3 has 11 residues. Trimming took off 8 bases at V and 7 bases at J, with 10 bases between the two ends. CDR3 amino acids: CASLNGYTQYF. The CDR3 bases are TGTGCCAGCCTAAACGGGTATACGCAGTATTTT.

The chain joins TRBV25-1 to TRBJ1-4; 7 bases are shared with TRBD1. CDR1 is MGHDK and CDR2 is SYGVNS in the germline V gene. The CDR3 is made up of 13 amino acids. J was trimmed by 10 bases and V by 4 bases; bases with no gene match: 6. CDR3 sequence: CASSGQGLGKLFF. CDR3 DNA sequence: TGTGCCAGCAGTGGACAGGGTTTGGGAAAACTGTTTTTT.

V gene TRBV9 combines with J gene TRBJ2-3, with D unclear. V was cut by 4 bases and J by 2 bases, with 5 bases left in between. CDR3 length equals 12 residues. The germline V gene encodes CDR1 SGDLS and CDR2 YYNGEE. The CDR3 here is CASSTTTDTQYF. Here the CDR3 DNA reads TGTGCCAGCAGCACAACCACAGATACGCAGTATTTT. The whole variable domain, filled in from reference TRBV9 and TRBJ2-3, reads DSGVTQTPKHLITATGQRVTLRCSPRSGDLSVYWYQQSLDQGLQFLIQYYNGEERAKGNILERFSAQQFPDLHSELNLSSLELGDSALYFCASSTTTDTQYFGPGTRLTVL.

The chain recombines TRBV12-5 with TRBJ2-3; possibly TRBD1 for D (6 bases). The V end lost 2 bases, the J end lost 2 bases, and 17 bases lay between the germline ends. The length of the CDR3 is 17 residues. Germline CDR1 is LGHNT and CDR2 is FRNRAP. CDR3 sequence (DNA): TGTGCTAGTGGTTTGAATAAGGGGGACCAAACCACAGATACGCAGTATTTT. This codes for CASGLNKGDQTTDTQYF.

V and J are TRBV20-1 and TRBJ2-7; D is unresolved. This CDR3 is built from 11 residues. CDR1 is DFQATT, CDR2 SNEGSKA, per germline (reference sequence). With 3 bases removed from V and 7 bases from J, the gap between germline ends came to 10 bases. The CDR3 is CSASHDREQYF. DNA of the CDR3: TGCAGTGCTAGCCACGATCGGGAGCAGTACTTC.

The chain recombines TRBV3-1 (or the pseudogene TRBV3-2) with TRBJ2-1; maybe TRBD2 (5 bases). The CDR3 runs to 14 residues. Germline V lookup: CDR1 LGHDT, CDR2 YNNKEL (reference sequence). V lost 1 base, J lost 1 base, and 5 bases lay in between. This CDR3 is CASSQAGSYNEQFF. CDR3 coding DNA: TGTGCCAGCAGCCAAGCGGGATCCTACAATGAGCAGTTCTTC.

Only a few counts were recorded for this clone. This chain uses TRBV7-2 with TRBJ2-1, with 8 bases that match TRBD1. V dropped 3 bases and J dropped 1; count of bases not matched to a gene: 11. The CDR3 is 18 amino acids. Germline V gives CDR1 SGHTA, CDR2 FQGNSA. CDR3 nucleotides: TGTGCCAGCAGCTTGCTGCCCCGAACAGGGGGATCCTACAATGAGCAGTTCTTC. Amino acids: CASSLLPRTGGSYNEQFF.

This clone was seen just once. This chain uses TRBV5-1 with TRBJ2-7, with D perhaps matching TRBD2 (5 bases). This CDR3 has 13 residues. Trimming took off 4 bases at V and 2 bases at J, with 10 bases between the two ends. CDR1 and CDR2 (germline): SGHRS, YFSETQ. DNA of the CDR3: TGCGCCAGCAGCGAGGGATCCACCTACGAGCAGTACGTC. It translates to CASSEGSTYEQYV.

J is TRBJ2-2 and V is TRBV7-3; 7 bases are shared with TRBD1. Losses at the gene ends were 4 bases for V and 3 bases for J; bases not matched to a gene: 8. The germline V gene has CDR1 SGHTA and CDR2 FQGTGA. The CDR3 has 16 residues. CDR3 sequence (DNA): TGTGCCAGCAGCTCACCGGGACAGAGGGACACCGGGGAGCTGTTTTTT. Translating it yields CASSSPGQRDTGELFF.

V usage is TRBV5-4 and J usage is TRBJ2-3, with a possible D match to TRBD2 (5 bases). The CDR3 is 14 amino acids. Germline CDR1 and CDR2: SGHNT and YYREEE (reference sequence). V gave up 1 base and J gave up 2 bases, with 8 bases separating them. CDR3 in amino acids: CASSLRRATDTQYF. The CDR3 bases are TGTGCCAGCAGCTTGAGGCGGGCCACAGATACGCAGTATTTT.

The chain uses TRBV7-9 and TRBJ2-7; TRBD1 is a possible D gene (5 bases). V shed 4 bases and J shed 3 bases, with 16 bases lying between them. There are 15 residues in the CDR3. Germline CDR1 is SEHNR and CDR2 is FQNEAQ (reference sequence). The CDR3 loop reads CASSSPSLGHYEQYV. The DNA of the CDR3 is TGTGCCAGCAGCTCTCCGAGCTTAGGACACTACGAGCAGTACGTC.

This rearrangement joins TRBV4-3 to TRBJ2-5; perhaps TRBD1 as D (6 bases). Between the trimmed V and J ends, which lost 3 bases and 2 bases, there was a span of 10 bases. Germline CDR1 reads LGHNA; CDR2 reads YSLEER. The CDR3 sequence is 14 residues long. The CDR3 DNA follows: TGCGCCAGCAGCCAGGACAGACTACAAGAGACCCAGTACTTC. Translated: CASSQDRLQETQYF.

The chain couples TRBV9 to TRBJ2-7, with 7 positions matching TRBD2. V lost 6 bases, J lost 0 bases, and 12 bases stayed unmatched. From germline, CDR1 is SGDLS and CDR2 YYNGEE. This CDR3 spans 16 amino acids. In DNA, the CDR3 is TGTGCCAGCAACGTGGGACTATTAAGTAGCTCCTACGAGCAGTACGTC. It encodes CASNVGLLSSSYEQYV.

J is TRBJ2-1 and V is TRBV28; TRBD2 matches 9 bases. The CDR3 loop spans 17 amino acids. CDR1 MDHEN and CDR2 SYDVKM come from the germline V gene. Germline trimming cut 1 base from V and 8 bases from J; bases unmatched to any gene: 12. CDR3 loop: CASSLSPGGSGSDEQFF. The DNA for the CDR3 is TGTGCCAGCAGTTTATCCCCCGGGGGTAGCGGGAGTGATGAGCAGTTCTTC.

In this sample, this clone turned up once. The CDR3 sequence is CASSSDRESTNEKLFF. The CDR3 nucleotides are TGTGCCAGCAGCTCGGACAGGGAGTCGACTAATGAAAAACTGTTTTTT. The chain is built from TRBV9 and TRBJ1-4; 8 bases fit TRBD1. Germline CDR1 and CDR2: SGDLS and YYNGEE. The CDR3 is made up of 16 amino acids. Trimming cost V 4 bases and J 2 bases; bases outside gene matches: 7.

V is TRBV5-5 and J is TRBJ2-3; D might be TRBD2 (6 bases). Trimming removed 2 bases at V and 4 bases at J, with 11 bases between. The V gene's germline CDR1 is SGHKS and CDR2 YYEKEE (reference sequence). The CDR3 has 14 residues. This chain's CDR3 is CASSFGRVADTQYF. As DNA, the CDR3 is TGTGCCAGCAGCTTCGGGAGAGTCGCAGATACGCAGTATTTT.

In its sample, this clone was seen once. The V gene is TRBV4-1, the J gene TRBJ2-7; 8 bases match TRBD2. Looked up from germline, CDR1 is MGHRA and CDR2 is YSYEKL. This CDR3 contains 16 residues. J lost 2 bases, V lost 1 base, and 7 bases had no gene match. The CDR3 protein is CASSQGASGRTYEQYF. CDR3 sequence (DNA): TGCGCCAGCAGCCAAGGGGCTAGCGGGCGAACCTACGAGCAGTACTTC.

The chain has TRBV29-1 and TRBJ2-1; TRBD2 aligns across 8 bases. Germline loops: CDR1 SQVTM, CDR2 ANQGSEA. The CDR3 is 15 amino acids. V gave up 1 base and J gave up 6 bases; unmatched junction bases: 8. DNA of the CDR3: TGCAGCGTTGAAGGGGGACTAGTAGAGTCCAATGAGCAGTTCTTC. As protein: CSVEGGLVESNEQFF.

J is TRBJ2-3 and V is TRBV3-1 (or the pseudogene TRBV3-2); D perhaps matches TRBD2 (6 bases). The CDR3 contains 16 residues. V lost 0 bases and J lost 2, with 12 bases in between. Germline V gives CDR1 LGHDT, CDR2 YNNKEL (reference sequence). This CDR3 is CASSQELAVATDTQYF. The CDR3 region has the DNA TGTGCCAGCAGCCAAGAATTAGCGGTCGCCACAGATACGCAGTATTTT.

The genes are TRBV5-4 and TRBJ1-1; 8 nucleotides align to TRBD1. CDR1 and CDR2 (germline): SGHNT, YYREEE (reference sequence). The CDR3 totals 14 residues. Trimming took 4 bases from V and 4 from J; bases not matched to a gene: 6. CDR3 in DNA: TGTGCCAGCAGCCTACAGGGGGTAGGCACTGAAGCTTTCTTT. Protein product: CASSLQGVGTEAFF.